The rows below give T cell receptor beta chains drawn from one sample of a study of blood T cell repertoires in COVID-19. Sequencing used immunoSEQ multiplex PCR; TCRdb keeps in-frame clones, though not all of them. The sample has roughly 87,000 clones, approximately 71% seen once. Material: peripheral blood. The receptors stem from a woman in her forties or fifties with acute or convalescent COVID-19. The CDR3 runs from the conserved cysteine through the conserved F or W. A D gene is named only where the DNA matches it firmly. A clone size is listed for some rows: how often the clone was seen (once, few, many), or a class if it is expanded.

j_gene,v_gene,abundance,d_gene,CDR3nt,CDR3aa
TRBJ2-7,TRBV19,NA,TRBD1,TGTGCCAGTAGTATAGACCCGACAGGGGCCGAGCAGTACTTC,CASSIDPTGAEQYF
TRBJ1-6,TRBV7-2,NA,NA,TGTGCCAGCAGCCCCGGACAGCCTTCACCCCTCCACTTT,CASSPGQPSPLHF
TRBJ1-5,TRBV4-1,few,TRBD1,TGCGCCAGCAGCCAACTGGGACAGGGGGGTAGTCAGCCCCAGCATTTT,CASSQLGQGGSQPQHF
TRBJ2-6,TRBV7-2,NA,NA,TGTGCCAGCAGCTTCGCCGGTCTCTCTGGGGCCAACGTCCTGACTTTC,CASSFAGLSGANVLTF
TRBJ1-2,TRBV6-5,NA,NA,TGTGCCAGCACCGAGGGGGTTCACTATGGCTACACCTTC,CASTEGVHYGYTF
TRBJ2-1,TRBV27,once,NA,TGTGCCAGCAGTTTACCCAAGGGGGACCAAGACTACAATGAGCAGTTCTTC,CASSLPKGDQDYNEQFF
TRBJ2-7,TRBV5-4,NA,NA,TGTGCCAGCAGCCTGGGCGGGGGAAGGGGGAACGAGCAGTACTTC,CASSLGGGRGNEQYF
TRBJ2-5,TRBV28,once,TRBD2,TGTGCCAGCACCCCCGAGCGGGGGGGCCGACAAGAGACCCAGTACTTC,CASTPERGGRQETQYF
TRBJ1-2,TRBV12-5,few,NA,TGTGCTAGTGGTTTAGGAGGCTATGGCTACACCTTC,CASGLGGYGYTF
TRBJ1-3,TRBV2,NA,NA,TGTGCCAGCAGTGAAGCGCTTCTGGGGGCAAACTTTGGAAACACCATATATTTT,CASSEALLGANFGNTIYF
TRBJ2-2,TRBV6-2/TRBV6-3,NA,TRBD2,TGTGCCAGCAGTTACCTCATGACTAGCGGTTTCACCGGGGAGCTGTTTTTT,CASSYLMTSGFTGELFF
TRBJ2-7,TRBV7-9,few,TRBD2,TGTGCCAGCGGAGCGGGGGGGCAAAGAGAGCAGTACTTC,CASGAGGQREQYF
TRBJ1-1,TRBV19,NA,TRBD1,TGTGCCAGTACCCGTTCCGGGACAGACAACACTGAAGCTTTCTTT,CASTRSGTDNTEAFF
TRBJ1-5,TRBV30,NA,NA,TGTGCCTGGACCAAGCACGAGGGCAATCAGCCCCAGCATTTT,CAWTKHEGNQPQHF
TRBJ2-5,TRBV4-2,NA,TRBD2,TGTGCCAGCAGCCCGACTAGCGGGGGGCAAGAGACCCAGTACTTC,CASSPTSGGQETQYF
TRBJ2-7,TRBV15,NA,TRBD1,TGTGCCACCAGCAGTAAATTAGGCACAGGGGGCGGAAGCTCCTACGAGCAGTACTTC,CATSSKLGTGGGSSYEQYF
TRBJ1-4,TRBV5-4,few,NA,TGTGCCAGCAGCCCGAGCGGGCTTAATGAAAAACTGTTTTTT,CASSPSGLNEKLFF
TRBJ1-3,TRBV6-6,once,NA,TGTGCCAGCAGTCCCTCGACAGGCGCTGGAAACACCATATATTTT,CASSPSTGAGNTIYF
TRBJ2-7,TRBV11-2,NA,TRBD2,TGTGCCAGCAGCCCCTCAGCGGGGGGTTTCTACTCCTACGAGCAGTACTTC,CASSPSAGGFYSYEQYF
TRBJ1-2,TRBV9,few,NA,TGTGCCAGCAGCACCGGACGGGGCTATGGCTACACCTTC,CASSTGRGYGYTF
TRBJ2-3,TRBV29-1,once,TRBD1,TGCAGCGGCTCGGGACAGGGGGCGACAGATACGCAGTATTTT,CSGSGQGATDTQYF
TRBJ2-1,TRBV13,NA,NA,TGTGCCAGCAGCCGACTGGACTACAATGAGCAGTTCTTC,CASSRLDYNEQFF
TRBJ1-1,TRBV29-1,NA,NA,TGCAGCGTTGCTAGACAGATGAACACTGAAGCTTTCTTT,CSVARQMNTEAFF
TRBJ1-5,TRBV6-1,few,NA,TGTGCCAGCAGTGAGCAGGGGCTATCGGCTCAGCCCCAGCATTTT,CASSEQGLSAQPQHF
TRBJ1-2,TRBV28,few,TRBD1,TGTGCCAGCAGCTACGGACAGGGGATAAATGGCTACACCTTC,CASSYGQGINGYTF
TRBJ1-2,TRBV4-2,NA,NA,TGTGCCAGCAGCCAAGATCGCTCCATGAGGCAGGGCTATGGCTACACCTTC,CASSQDRSMRQGYGYTF
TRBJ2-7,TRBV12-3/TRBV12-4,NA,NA,TGTGCCAGCAGTTTAAGGGGCGAGCAGTACTTC,CASSLRGEQYF
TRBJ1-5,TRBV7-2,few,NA,TGTGCCAGCAGCCCCAATAGCAATCAGCCCCAGCATTTT,CASSPNSNQPQHF
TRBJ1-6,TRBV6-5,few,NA,TGTGCCAGCGGAGAGAAAGGTGGTAGGTCACCCCTCCACTTT,CASGEKGGRSPLHF
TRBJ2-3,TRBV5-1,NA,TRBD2,TGCGCCAGCAGCTCCTCTTTAGCGGGGGGGAGCACAGATACGCAGTATTTT,CASSSSLAGGSTDTQYF
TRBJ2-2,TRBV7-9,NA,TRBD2,TGTGCCAGCAGCCCCCGACTTAGCGGGGGGGCGAACGGGGAGCTGTTTTTT,CASSPRLSGGANGELFF
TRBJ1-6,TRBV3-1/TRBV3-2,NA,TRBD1,TGTGCCAGCAGCCAAGATGGGGGACAGAGCCCCTATCGTCTCCACTTT,CASSQDGGQSPYRLHF
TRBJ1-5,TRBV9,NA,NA,TGTGCCAGCAGCGGGCAAAGTAATCAGCCCCAGCATTTT,CASSGQSNQPQHF
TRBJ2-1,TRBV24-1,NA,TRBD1,TGTGCCACCAGAGCGGACAGGGGACACAATGAGCAGTTCTTC,CATRADRGHNEQFF
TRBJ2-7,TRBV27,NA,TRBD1,TGTGCCAGCAGTACCCTCTCCGGGACAGGGATACCCTACGAGCAGTACTTC,CASSTLSGTGIPYEQYF
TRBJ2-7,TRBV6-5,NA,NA,TGTGCCAGCAGTTACTCCCCCAGGGCCTCCTACGAGCAGTACTTC,CASSYSPRASYEQYF
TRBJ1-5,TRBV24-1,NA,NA,TGTGCCACTTCCCCGGAGAGCAATCAGCCCCAGCATTTT,CATSPESNQPQHF
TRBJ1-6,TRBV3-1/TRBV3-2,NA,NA,TGTGCCAGCAGCTCCTCCCCCACGGGAAAAAATTCACCCCTCCACTTT,CASSSSPTGKNSPLHF
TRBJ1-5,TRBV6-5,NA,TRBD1,TGTGCCAGCGGGGGACAGAGCAATCAGCCCCAGCATTTT,CASGGQSNQPQHF
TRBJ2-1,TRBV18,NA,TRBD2,TGTGCCAGCTCACCATCTAGCGGGGTGAACGAGCAGTTCTTC,CASSPSSGVNEQFF